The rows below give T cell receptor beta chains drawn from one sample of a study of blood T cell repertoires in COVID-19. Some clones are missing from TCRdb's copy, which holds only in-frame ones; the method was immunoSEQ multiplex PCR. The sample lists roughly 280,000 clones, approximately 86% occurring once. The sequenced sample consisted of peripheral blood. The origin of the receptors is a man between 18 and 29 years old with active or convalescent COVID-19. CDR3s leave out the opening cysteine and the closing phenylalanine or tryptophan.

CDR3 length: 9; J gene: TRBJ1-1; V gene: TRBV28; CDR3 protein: ASSFRQEAF
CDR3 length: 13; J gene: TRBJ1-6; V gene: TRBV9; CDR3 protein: ASSVDPFQGSPLH
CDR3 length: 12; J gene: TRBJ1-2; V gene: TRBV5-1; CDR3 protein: ASSSDRGRRGYT
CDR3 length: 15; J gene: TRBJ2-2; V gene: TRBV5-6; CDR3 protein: ASSLAGAGGYTGELF
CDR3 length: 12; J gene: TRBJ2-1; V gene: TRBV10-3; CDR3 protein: ATNIGTGPSEQF
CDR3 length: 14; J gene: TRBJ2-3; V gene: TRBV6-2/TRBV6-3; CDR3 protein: ASSPVPGQGWYTQY
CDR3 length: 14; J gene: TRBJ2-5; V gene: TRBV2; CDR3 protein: ASSVGLALGEETQY
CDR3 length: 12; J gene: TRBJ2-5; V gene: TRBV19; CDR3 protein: ASRRDSGEETQY
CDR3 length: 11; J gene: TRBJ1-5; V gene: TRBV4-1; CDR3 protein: ASSQDLLQPQH
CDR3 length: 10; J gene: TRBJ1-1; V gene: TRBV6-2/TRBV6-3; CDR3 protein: ASSRGNSEAF
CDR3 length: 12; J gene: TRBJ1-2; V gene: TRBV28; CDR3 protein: ASSSTPSGYGYT
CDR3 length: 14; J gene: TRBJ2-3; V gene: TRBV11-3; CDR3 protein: ASSLRRGQERDTQY
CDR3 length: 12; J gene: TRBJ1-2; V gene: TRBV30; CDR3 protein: AWRHPLTGGGYT
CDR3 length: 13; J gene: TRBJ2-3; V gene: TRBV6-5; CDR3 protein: ASRSGGSRTDTQY